The clone carrying this TCR beta chain was seen once. The Seattle patients, enrolled during active infection, were followed longitudinally. Original handling: From reference gene primer amplification, estimates of nucleated cell counts were derived. TCRdb's table, derived via immunoSEQ multiplex PCR, lists solely in-frame clones and lacks some. From that table come the V and J calls and clone size; the DNA was used to work out D and trimming. The sample shows approximately 240,000 clones, 83% of them seen only once. The data originate from a study of blood T cell repertoires in COVID-19. Study information: Both acute and convalescent COVID-19 samples were obtained from the United States, Italy and Spain. In each case, the material was cDNA or gDNA derived from T cells, B-cell-depleted T cells, or PBMCs.

The CDR3 is 15 residues long. Germline V gene lookup returns CDR1 MDHEN and CDR2 SYDVKM. Trimming took 5 bases from V and 2 from J; bases not matched to a gene: 9. This sequence originates from a woman in her twenties or thirties with COVID-19, enrolled during active disease. The rearrangement links TRBV28 to TRBJ2-7; 7 nucleotides line up with TRBD2. The sequencing sample was made of peripheral blood. In nucleotides, the CDR3 is TGTGCCAGCAGTCGGCCTTCTCGGGGGGCCTACGAGCAGTACTTC. Encoded protein: CASSRPSRGAYEQYF.